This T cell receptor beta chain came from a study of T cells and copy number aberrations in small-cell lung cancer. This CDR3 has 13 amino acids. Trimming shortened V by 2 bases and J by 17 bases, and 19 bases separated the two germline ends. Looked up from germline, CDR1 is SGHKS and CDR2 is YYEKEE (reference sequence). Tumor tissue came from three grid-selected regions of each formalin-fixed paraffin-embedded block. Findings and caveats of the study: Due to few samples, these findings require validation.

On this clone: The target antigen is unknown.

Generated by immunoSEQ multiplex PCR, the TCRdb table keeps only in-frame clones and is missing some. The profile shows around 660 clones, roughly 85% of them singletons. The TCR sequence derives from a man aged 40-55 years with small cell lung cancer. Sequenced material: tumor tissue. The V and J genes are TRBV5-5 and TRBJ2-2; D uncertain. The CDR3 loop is CASSLRQDNQGFF. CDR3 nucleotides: TGTGCCAGCAGCTTACGACAAGATAACCAAGGATTTTTT. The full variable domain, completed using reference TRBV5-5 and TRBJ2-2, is DAGVTQSPTHLIKTRGQQVTLRCSPISGHKSVSWYQQVLGQGPQFIFQYYEKEERGRGNFPDRFSARQFPNYSSELNVNALLLGDSALYLCASSLRQDNQGFFGEGSRLTVL.